These T cell receptor beta chains were read from a single sample in a study of cytomegalovirus exposure and HLA in healthy donors. TCRdb's table, derived via immunoSEQ multiplex PCR, lists solely in-frame clones and lacks some. The sample holds around 120,000 clones, over 60% seen once. The sample was PBMCs. The receptors stem from a man aged 18 to 30 in good health and CMV-seronegative. CDR3s include the opening cysteine and the closing phenylalanine or tryptophan. D genes are given only for firm matches. Not all rows give a size; the values are once, few, many and, for expanded clones, a class.

d_call: TRBD2
clone_size: -
j_call: TRBJ2-1
v_call: TRBV6-6
cdr3_nt: TGTGCCAGCAGTTACCCCCTTCGGCGGGAGGGCTCGCAGTTCTTC
cdr3_aa: CASSYPLRREGSQFF

d_call: -
clone_size: -
j_call: TRBJ2-3
v_call: TRBV2
cdr3_nt: TGTGCCAGCAGAAAAGCGGGACAGGCCACTAGGGATACGCAGTATTTT
cdr3_aa: CASRKAGQATRDTQYF

d_call: TRBD1
clone_size: -
j_call: TRBJ1-2
v_call: TRBV28
cdr3_nt: TGTGCCAGCAGTTTTAGACAGGGTGATGGCTACACCTTC
cdr3_aa: CASSFRQGDGYTF

d_call: TRBD1
clone_size: -
j_call: TRBJ1-3
v_call: TRBV5-1
cdr3_nt: TGCGCCAGCAGCTTGATGGACAGGGCAAGCTCTGGAAACACCATATATTTT
cdr3_aa: CASSLMDRASSGNTIYF

d_call: TRBD2
clone_size: -
j_call: TRBJ2-7
v_call: TRBV7-9
cdr3_nt: TGTGCCAGCAGCTTACCATCCTCCTGGACTAGCGGGATGTACGAGCAGTACTTC
cdr3_aa: CASSLPSSWTSGMYEQYF

d_call: -
clone_size: -
j_call: TRBJ1-6
v_call: TRBV11-3
cdr3_nt: TGTGCCAGCAGCTTAACGTCAGGGCCGAATTCACCCCTCCACTTT
cdr3_aa: CASSLTSGPNSPLHF

d_call: -
clone_size: -
j_call: TRBJ2-1
v_call: TRBV5-8
cdr3_nt: TGTGCCAGCAGCTTGTTGCTCCCCCCCCTGGGAAGGAGGAATGAGCAGTTCTTC
cdr3_aa: CASSLLLPPLGRRNEQFF

d_call: TRBD1
clone_size: -
j_call: TRBJ2-7
v_call: TRBV4-1
cdr3_nt: TGCGCCAGCCCCCCCCGACAGGGACCCTACGAGCAGTACTTC
cdr3_aa: CASPPRQGPYEQYF

d_call: -
clone_size: -
j_call: TRBJ1-4
v_call: TRBV19
cdr3_nt: TGTGCCAGTAAAACAGCAACTAATGAAAAACTGTTTTTT
cdr3_aa: CASKTATNEKLFF

d_call: -
clone_size: -
j_call: TRBJ1-5
v_call: TRBV7-2
cdr3_nt: TGTGCCAGCAGCTTAGTGTATCGCGGGGCGAGTCAGCCCCAGCATTTT
cdr3_aa: CASSLVYRGASQPQHF

d_call: TRBD2
clone_size: few
j_call: TRBJ2-1
v_call: TRBV11-2
cdr3_nt: TGTGCCAGCAGCTCCTTAGCGGGAATAGGCAATGAGCAGTTCTTC
cdr3_aa: CASSSLAGIGNEQFF

d_call: TRBD1
clone_size: -
j_call: TRBJ2-3
v_call: TRBV19
cdr3_nt: TGTGCCAGTAGCTCCAGGGGGCTCAGCACAGATACGCAGTATTTT
cdr3_aa: CASSSRGLSTDTQYF

d_call: -
clone_size: few
j_call: TRBJ1-3
v_call: TRBV6-5
cdr3_nt: TGTGCCAGCAGTTACCAGGAATTTGGGGGAAACACCATATATTTT
cdr3_aa: CASSYQEFGGNTIYF

d_call: TRBD1
clone_size: -
j_call: TRBJ2-6
v_call: TRBV2
cdr3_nt: TGTGCCAGCCGCCGGGACAGGGTTAAGAGCTCTGGGGCCAACGTCCTGACTTTC
cdr3_aa: CASRRDRVKSSGANVLTF

d_call: TRBD1
clone_size: few
j_call: TRBJ2-2
v_call: TRBV6-5
cdr3_nt: TGTGCCAGCAGTACCAGGGGGCCCGGGGAGCTGTTTTTT
cdr3_aa: CASSTRGPGELFF

d_call: TRBD2
clone_size: -
j_call: TRBJ2-1
v_call: TRBV5-1
cdr3_nt: TGCGCCAGCAGCTTGGACGGGAGGTTGACCAATGAGCAGTTCTTC
cdr3_aa: CASSLDGRLTNEQFF

d_call: -
clone_size: -
j_call: TRBJ1-1
v_call: TRBV27
cdr3_nt: TGTGCCAGCAGTCCTCAGGGAGGTGGGAACACTGAAGCTTTCTTT
cdr3_aa: CASSPQGGGNTEAFF

d_call: -
clone_size: -
j_call: TRBJ1-2
v_call: TRBV5-1
cdr3_nt: TGCGCCAGCGGGGGCCCCGAGGGAAACTATGGCTACACCTTC
cdr3_aa: CASGGPEGNYGYTF

d_call: -
clone_size: -
j_call: TRBJ1-1
v_call: TRBV12-5
cdr3_nt: TGTGCTAGTGGTTCGCCGGGAGCGTCCGGCACTGAAGCTTTCTTT
cdr3_aa: CASGSPGASGTEAFF

d_call: TRBD2
clone_size: once
j_call: TRBJ2-7
v_call: TRBV7-2
cdr3_nt: TGTGCCAGCAGCTTGGGACTAGATTACTACGAGCAGTACTTC
cdr3_aa: CASSLGLDYYEQYF

d_call: -
clone_size: -
j_call: TRBJ1-1
v_call: TRBV6-5
cdr3_nt: TGTGCCAGCAGATTCGGACAGAACACTGAAGCTTTCTTT
cdr3_aa: CASRFGQNTEAFF

d_call: TRBD1
clone_size: -
j_call: TRBJ1-4
v_call: TRBV13
cdr3_nt: TGTGCCAGCAGCTTGAAGACAGGGGTAAATGAAAAACTGTTTTTT
cdr3_aa: CASSLKTGVNEKLFF

d_call: -
clone_size: few
j_call: TRBJ1-1
v_call: TRBV2
cdr3_nt: TGTGCCAGCAGTGGAGGGCTGACAGGCGCTCAACCCAGGGCTGAAGCTTTCTTT
cdr3_aa: CASSGGLTGAQPRAEAFF